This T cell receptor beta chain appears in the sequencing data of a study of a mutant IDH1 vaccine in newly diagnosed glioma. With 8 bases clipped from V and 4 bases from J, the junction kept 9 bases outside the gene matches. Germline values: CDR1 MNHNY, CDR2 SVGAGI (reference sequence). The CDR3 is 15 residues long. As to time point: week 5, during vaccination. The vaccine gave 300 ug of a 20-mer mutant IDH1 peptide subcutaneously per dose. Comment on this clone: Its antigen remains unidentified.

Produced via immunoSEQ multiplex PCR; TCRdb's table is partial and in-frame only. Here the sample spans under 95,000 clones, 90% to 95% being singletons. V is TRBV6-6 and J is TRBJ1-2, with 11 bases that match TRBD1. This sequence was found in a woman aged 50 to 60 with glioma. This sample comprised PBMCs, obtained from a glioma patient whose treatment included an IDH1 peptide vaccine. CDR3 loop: CASRTAGTGGYGYTF. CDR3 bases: TGTGCCAGCCGTACGGCGGGGACAGGGGGCTATGGCTACACCTTC.